Each of the 9 T cell receptor beta chains below was sequenced from the same sample in a study of spatial heterogeneity in lung cancer (dated by TCRdb to between 2017 and 2020). Library preparation was by 5' RACE. The instrument was a NextSeq 500. TCRdb handled the public reads itself, with Q25 trimming in fastp and clone calling in MiXCR, and kept productive beta chains. Rows with a matching CDR3 protein are joined into one entry that keeps the most common DNA and genes. The sample table holds approximately 16,000 distinct CDR3 sequences, of which about 6% were seen once. The leading ten clones occupy about a quarter of the sample. This specimen's time point label, per the study, means: blood at routine non-recurrence follow-up after resection. The specimen comprised PBMCs, sampled at follow-up. These receptors were taken from a male donor with early-stage non-small cell lung cancer.

This clonotype has ten or more counts. The chain couples TRBV7-2 to TRBJ2-3; no clear D gene. Trimming removed 3 bases from V and 4 bases from J, with 8 bases in between. The CDR3 totals 13 residues. CDR1 and CDR2 from the germline V gene are SGHTA and FQGNSA. This CDR3 reads CASSFLIADTQYF. CDR3 nucleotide sequence: TGTGCCAGCAGCTTCTTGATCGCAGATACGCAGTATTTT.

The sample holds many counts of this clonotype. The chain recombines TRBV19 with TRBJ1-5, with D unclear. CDR3 size: 14 residues. V lost 4 bases to trimming and J lost 4 bases, with 11 bases between them. Germline CDR1 reads LNHDA; CDR2 reads SQIVND (reference sequence). The CDR3 here is CASSTGVSNQPQHF. CDR3 sequence (DNA): TGTGCCAGTAGTACCGGGGTATCAAATCAGCCCCAGCATTTT.

A remark on this clonotype: This may arise from a read error, as a much more abundant clone is one base away. The V gene is TRBV24-1, the J gene TRBJ2-1; TRBD2 matches 7 bases. CDR1 KGHDR and CDR2 SFDVKD come from the germline V gene. This CDR3 contains 14 residues. The CDR3: CATSDPSGRNERFF. In nucleotides, the CDR3 is TGTGCCACCAGTGATCCCTCCGGGAGGAATGAGCGGTTCTTC.

This clonotype came up many times. V and J are TRBV27 and TRBJ1-1; D uncertain. CDR1 and CDR2 (germline): MNHEY, SMNVEV (reference sequence). V lost 6 bases to trimming and J lost 2 bases, with 13 bases between them. CDR3 length equals 14 residues. CDR3 sequence: CASSRVVGNTEAFF. In nucleotides, the CDR3 is TGTGCCAGCAGCCGGGTGGTCGGCAACACTGAAGCTTTCTTT.

This clonotype turned up a few times. The genes are TRBV20-1 and TRBJ1-4; TRBD1 is a possible D gene (5 bases). Germline V gene lookup returns CDR1 DFQATT and CDR2 SNEGSKA (reference sequence). The length of the CDR3 is 15 residues. Deletions cut 0 bases from V and 3 bases from J, with 11 bases between. The CDR3 DNA follows: TGCAGTGCTAGAGATCTTGGGGGGGCTAATGAAAAACTGTTTTTT. Residues: CSARDLGGANEKLFF.

This clonotype was found many times. The chain joins TRBV2 to TRBJ1-1; D is perhaps TRBD1 (6 bases). The CDR3 spans 14 residues. Trimming shortened V by 1 base and J by 1 base, and 7 bases separated the two germline ends. The germline V gene encodes CDR1 SNHLY and CDR2 FYNNEI. The CDR3 DNA follows: TGTGCCAGCAGTGAAGGGACAGCGAACACTGAAGCTTTCTTT. Its translation: CASSEGTANTEAFF. The full variable domain, rest sourced from reference TRBV2 and TRBJ1-1, is EPEVTQTPSHQVTQMGQEVILRCVPISNHLYFYWYRQILGQKVEFLVSFYNNEISEKSEIFDDQFSVERPDGSNFTLKIRSTKLEDSAMYFCASSEGTANTEAFFGQGTRLTVV.

This clonotype occurred many times. This rearrangement joins TRBV12-3 or TRBV12-4 to TRBJ2-7, with unresolved D. Trimming removed 1 base at V and 0 bases at J, with 7 bases between. The CDR3 covers 14 residues. The CDR3 DNA follows: TGTGCCAGCAGTTTAGGACACAGCTCCTACGAGCAGTACTTC. Its protein is CASSLGHSSYEQYF.

This clonotype is termed medium-sized. The chain links TRBV9 to TRBJ1-2; D is perhaps TRBD1 (5 bases). Germline CDR1 reads SGDLS; CDR2 reads YYNGEE. The CDR3 consists of 14 residues. V lost 6 bases to trimming and J lost 8 bases, with 20 bases between them. For the CDR3, the DNA is TGTGCCAGCAACCCGGGGGAAGCATCATACGGCTACACCTTC. Translation: CASNPGEASYGYTF.

The table lists this clonotype with many counts. The rearrangement joins TRBV23-1 to TRBJ2-3; tentatively, D is TRBD1 (6 bases). TRBV23-1 belongs to the ORF category, with a function that is uncertain. The CDR3 has 17 residues. In DNA form, the CDR3 reads TGCTCCCCATACAACCCACCGGGACATATCCCCTCAGATACGCAGTATTTT. Its protein product is CSPYNPPGHIPSDTQYF.